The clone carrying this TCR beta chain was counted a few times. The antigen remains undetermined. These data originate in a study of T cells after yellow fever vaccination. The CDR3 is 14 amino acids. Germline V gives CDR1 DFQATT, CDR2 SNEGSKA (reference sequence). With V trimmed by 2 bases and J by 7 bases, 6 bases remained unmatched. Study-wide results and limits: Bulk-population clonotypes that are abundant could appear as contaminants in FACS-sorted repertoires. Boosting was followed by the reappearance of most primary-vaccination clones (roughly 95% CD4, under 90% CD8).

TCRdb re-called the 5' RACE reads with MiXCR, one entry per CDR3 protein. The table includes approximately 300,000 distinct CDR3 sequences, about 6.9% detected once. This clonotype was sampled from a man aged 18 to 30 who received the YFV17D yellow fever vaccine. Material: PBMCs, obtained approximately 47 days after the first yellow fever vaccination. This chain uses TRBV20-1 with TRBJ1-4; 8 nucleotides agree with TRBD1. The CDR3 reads CSARNDRGGEKLFF. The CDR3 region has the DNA TGCAGTGCTAGAAATGACAGGGGAGGTGAAAAACTGTTTTTT.